Listed below are T cell receptor beta chains from one sample, sequenced in a study of preoperative IRX-2 immunotherapy in early breast cancer. Produced via immunoSEQ multiplex PCR; TCRdb's table is partial and in-frame only. The sample holds approximately 12,000 clones, roughly 93% seen once. This sample was gathered from a patient treated with IRX-2 immunotherapy. These receptor sequences come from a human donor with breast cancer. Both conserved end residues are part of each CDR3. A D gene is named only where the DNA matches it firmly. Size is omitted from some rows. Given values are once, few, many or a class for expanded clones.

TGTGCCAGCAGCTCCCGTACGACTCAAGAGACCCAGTACTTC CASSSRTTQETQYF . TRBJ2-5 . TRBV11-3 14
TGTGCCAGCTCACCACCGTCAGGGGGCGGAGAAGATGGCTACACCTTC CASSPPSGGGEDGYTF . TRBJ1-2 TRBD1 TRBV18 16
TGTGCCAGCAGCTCACAGGGGACCTCCTCTGGCTACACCTTC CASSSQGTSSGYTF . TRBJ1-2 TRBD1 TRBV7-9 14
TGTGCCAGTAGTATGGCTACGGGGGACGGTTATGGCTACACCTTC CASSMATGDGYGYTF . TRBJ1-2 . TRBV19 15
TGTGCCAGCAGTTACGTGCAGGGGGCTCACTATGGCTACACCTTC CASSYVQGAHYGYTF once TRBJ1-2 TRBD1 TRBV6-5 15
TGTGCCAGCAGTTACGGTCAGGGTTCCACCATATATTTT CASSYGQGSTIYF . TRBJ1-3 . TRBV6-5 13
TGTGCCAGCAGCTTAGGATGGCGGAACACCGGGGAGCTGTTTTTT CASSLGWRNTGELFF . TRBJ2-2 . TRBV7-8 15
TGTGCCAGCTCGCCCCTCGTTCTCTCGACAGGGTCAAGCTACACCTTC CASSPLVLSTGSSYTF . TRBJ1-2 TRBD1 TRBV18 16
TGCGCCAGCAGCTTGGCGGGCCAGGGACAGAGGGGAGCCAACGTCCTGACTTTC CASSLAGQGQRGANVLTF once TRBJ2-6 TRBD1 TRBV5-1 18
TGTGCCAGCAGTTCCGCGGGACAGGGCCTCTATGGCTACACCTTC CASSSAGQGLYGYTF . TRBJ1-2 TRBD1 TRBV28 15
TGTGCCAGCAGTCCCCCTAATGAAAAACTGTTTTTT CASSPPNEKLFF . TRBJ1-4 . TRBV28 12
TGTGCCAGCAGCCAGCGGGGGGTGTCCGGAAACACCATATATTTT CASSQRGVSGNTIYF . TRBJ1-3 . TRBV13 15
TGCAGCGTTGCGGACTATCAGGGGGATGAGCAGTTCTTC CSVADYQGDEQFF . TRBJ2-1 . TRBV29-1 13
TGTGCCAGCAGCCAAGGGACCGGGACTAGGGTTGGGGAGCTGTTTTTT CASSQGTGTRVGELFF . TRBJ2-2 TRBD2 TRBV4-2 16
TGTGCCAGCAGCAACTGGAAAAGTCACAATGAGCAGTTCTTC CASSNWKSHNEQFF . TRBJ2-1 . TRBV5-8 14
TGTGCCAGTAGTATATTTAAGGGGTCCTCTTACGAGCAGTACTTC CASSIFKGSSYEQYF . TRBJ2-7 . TRBV19 15
TGCGCCAGCAGCTCCGGTAATAGCAATCAGCCCCAGCATTTT CASSSGNSNQPQHF . TRBJ1-5 . TRBV5-1 14
TGCGCCAGCAGTCGTGGACAGGGTGAACAGCCCCAGCATTTT CASSRGQGEQPQHF once TRBJ1-5 TRBD1 TRBV5-1 14
TGTGCCAGCAGCTTGCAGGGCGCGAACACTGAAGCTTTCTTT CASSLQGANTEAFF . TRBJ1-1 . TRBV5-4 14
TGTGCCAGCTCTAACAGGGGGCAATACACTGAAGCTTTCTTT CASSNRGQYTEAFF . TRBJ1-1 TRBD1 TRBV18 14
TGTGCCAGCAGTTTATGGGGCGGGGGCCCGAACACTGAAGCTTTCTTT CASSLWGGGPNTEAFF . TRBJ1-1 . TRBV27 16
TGTGCCAGCAGCCGAATGGGGGCAAACACCATATATTTT CASSRMGANTIYF . TRBJ1-3 . TRBV11-3 13
TGCGCCAGCAGCCTGGGAAGGGACAGCTTTAATGAAAAACTGTTTTTT CASSLGRDSFNEKLFF . TRBJ1-4 TRBD1 TRBV5-1 16
TGTGCCAGCAGTTTGGGGACGGGGGCAGGGAACAATGAGCAGTTCTTC CASSLGTGAGNNEQFF once TRBJ2-1 . TRBV27 16
TGTGCCAGCAACCAGGTCGGAGAGACCCAGTACTTC CASNQVGETQYF once TRBJ2-5 . TRBV6-1 12
TGTGCCAGCAGTTCCCCGGGACCTGAGAGGGGAGCTTTCTTT CASSSPGPERGAFF . TRBJ1-1 . TRBV6-5 14